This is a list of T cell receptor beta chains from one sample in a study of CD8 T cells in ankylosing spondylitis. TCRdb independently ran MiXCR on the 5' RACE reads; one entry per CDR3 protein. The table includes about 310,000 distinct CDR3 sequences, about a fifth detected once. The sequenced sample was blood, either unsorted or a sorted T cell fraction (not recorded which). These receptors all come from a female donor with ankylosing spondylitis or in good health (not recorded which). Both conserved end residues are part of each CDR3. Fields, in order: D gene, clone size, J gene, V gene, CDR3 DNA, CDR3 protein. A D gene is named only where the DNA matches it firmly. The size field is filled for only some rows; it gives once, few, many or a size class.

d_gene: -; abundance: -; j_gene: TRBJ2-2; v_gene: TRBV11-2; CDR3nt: TGTGCCAGCAGCTTCCGGGGTCTGGGGGCCGGGGAGCTGTTTTTT; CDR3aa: CASSFRGLGAGELFF
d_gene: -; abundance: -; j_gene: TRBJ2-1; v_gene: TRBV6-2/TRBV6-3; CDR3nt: TGTGCCAGCAGTTACGCCCCTGCGGGTGAGCAGTTCTTC; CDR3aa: CASSYAPAGEQFF
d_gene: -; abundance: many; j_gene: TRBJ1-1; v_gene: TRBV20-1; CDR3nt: TGCAGTGGAAGCTCTGAAGCTTTCTTT; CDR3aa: CSGSSEAFF
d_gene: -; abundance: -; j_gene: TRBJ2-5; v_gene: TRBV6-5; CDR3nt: TGTGCCAGCAGTTACCTTAGCGGACAAGAGACCCAGTACTTC; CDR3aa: CASSYLSGQETQYF
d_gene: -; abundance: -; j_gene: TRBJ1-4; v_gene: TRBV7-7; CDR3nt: TGTGCCAGCAGCACTCAGGCCGGAGGAGTGCTGTTTTTT; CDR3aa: CASSTQAGGVLFF
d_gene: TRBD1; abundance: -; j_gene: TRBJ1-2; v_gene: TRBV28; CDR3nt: TGTGCCAGCACGGACAGGGGGCGGGAGGGCTACACCTTC; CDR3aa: CASTDRGREGYTF
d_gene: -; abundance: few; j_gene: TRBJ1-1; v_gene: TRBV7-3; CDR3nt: TGTGCCAGCAGCTTAACGGGGAGCCCCCTTGAAGCTTTCTTT; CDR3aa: CASSLTGSPLEAFF
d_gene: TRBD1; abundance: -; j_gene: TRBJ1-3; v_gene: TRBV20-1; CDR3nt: TGCTGTGCTAGAGAACCAGTGAAGGGGGCAGGAAACACCATATATTTT; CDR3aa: CCAREPVKGAGNTIYF
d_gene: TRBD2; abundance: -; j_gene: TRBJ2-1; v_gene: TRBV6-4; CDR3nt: TGTGCCAGCAGTCGACTAGCGGGAGGCCTTACCTACAATGAGCAGTTCTTC; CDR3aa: CASSRLAGGLTYNEQFF
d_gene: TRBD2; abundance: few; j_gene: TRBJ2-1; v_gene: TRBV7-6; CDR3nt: TGTGCCAGCAGCTTATTCATAGCGGGAGAGGACAATGAGCAGTTCTTC; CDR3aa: CASSLFIAGEDNEQFF
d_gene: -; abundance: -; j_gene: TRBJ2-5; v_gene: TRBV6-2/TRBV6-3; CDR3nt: TGTGCCAGCAGCCGACCGAATGGAGGCGAGACCCAGTACTTC; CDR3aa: CASSRPNGGETQYF
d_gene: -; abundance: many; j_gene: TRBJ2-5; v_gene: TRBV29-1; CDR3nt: TGCAGCGTTGAAGAGGCAGAGACCCAGTACTTC; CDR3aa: CSVEEAETQYF
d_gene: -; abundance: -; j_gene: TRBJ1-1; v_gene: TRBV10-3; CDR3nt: TGTGCCATCAGCGGACAGTCGAATAGTGAAGCTTTCTTT; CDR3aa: CAISGQSNSEAFF
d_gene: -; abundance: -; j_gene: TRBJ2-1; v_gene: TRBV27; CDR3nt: TGTGCCAGCAGTCCACCCCCCTACAATGAGCAGTTCTTC; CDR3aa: CASSPPPYNEQFF
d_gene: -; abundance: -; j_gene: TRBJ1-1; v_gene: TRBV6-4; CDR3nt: TGTGCCAGCAGTGCCTCGGGTGGCACTGAAGCTTTCTTT; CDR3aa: CASSASGGTEAFF
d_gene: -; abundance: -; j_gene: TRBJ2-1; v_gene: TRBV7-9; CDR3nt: TGTGCCAGCAGCTTAAGAACGGGAGAGGGACCTAATGAGCAGTTCTTC; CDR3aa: CASSLRTGEGPNEQFF
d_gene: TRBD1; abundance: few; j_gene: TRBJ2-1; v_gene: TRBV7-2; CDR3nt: TGTGCCAGCAGCTTCGGCCCTGACAGGGGAAGGTTCTATGAGCAGTTCTTC; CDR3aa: CASSFGPDRGRFYEQFF
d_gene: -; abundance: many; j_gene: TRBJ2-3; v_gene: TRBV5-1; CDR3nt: TGCGCCAGCTCCAATAAGGCGGGCGGAAGCACAGATACGCAGTATTTT; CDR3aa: CASSNKAGGSTDTQYF
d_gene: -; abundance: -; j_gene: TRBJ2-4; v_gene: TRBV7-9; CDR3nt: TGTGCCAGCAGCTCACCCCGGGCCTCGGGGGCCAAAAACATTCAGTACTTC; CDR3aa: CASSSPRASGAKNIQYF
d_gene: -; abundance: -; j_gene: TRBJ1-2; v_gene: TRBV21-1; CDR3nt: TGTGCCAGCAGCAAAGAAGAGACAGGGAGATTCCCGGTCTATGGCTACACCTTC; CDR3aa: CASSKEETGRFPVYGYTF
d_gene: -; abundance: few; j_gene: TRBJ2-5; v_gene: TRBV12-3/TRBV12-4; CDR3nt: TGTGCCAGCAGAGGGCCGGGGGAGACCCAGTACTTC; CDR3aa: CASRGPGETQYF
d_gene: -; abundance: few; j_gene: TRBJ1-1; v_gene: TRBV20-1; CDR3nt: TGCAGTGCTAGAATGACGACTGAAGCTTTCTTT; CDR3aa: CSARMTTEAFF
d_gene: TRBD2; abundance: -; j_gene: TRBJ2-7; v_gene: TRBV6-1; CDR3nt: TGTGCCAGCAGTCCAATATCACTAGCGGGAGCTCTCTCCTACGAGCAGTACTTC; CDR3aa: CASSPISLAGALSYEQYF
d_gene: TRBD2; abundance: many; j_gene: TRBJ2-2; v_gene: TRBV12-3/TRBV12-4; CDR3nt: TGTGCCAGCAGTTCTGGTAGCGGGGCGAACACCGGGGAGCTGTTTTTT; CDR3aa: CASSSGSGANTGELFF
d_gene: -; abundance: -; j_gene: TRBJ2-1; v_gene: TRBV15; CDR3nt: TGTGCCACCAGCAGAGAACGGGATAACCTGGGTGTTGAGCAGTTCTTC; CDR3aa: CATSRERDNLGVEQFF
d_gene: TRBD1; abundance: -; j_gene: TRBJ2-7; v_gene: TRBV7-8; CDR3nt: TGTGCCAGCAGCTTAGCAGGACAGGCCTCCGAGCAGTACTTC; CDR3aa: CASSLAGQASEQYF
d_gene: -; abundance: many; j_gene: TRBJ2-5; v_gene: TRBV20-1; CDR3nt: TGCAGTGCTAGAGAGTTAGTCACCCGATTGGCAACTGGGATTTGGACCCAGTACTTC; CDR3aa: CSARELVTRLATGIWTQYF
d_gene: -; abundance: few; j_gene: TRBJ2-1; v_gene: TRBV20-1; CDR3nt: TGCAGTGCTAGAGGCCTTGCACTAGCAGCTAACAATGAGCAGTTCTTC; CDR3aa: CSARGLALAANNEQFF
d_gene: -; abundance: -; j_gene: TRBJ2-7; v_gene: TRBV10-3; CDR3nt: TGTGCCATCAGTGAGTCGAGCTTACAGGGCAGGCACGAGCAGTACTTC; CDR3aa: CAISESSLQGRHEQYF
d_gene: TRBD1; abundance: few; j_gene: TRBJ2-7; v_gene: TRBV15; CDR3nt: TGTGCCACCAGTTCAGACAGGGTTGACTACGAGCAGTACTTC; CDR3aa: CATSSDRVDYEQYF